The subject of this entry is one T cell receptor beta chain. The specificity of this receptor is unknown. No base qualities exist here, and no much larger clone lies one base off it. The germline V gene supplies CDR1 MNHEY and CDR2 SVGAGI. CDR3 length: 15 amino acids, cysteine to phenylalanine. Only the CDR3 part of the read is kept: 45 bases, read in frame from the first base. Germline trimming amounts to 6 bases on V and 0 bases on J, with 7 as the count of junction bases outside the gene matches. This specimen comes from a study of T cell responses to AZD1222 COVID-19 vaccine (dated by TCRdb to the early 2020s). Turning to the overall study: AZD1222 recipients given second doses at about 4 weeks or at about 12 weeks were pooled, since spike-specific TCR depth and breadth were not found to differ between the two schedules. TCR sequencing covered some 250 trial participants: about 210 given two doses of AZD1222 and approximately 25 given two doses of MenACWY control vaccine. Trial participants were enrolled into age subgroups of 18-55, 56-69 and 70-plus years, which contained around 150, 28 and 57 TCR-sequenced participants, respectively. Results and caveats for the whole study, not just this receptor: A significant rise in spike-specific TCR breadth and depth was observed after two AZD1222 doses relative to day 0 and relative to MenACWY recipients. Participants were mostly white British and included more females than males, and it was suggested by the authors that clonal diversity may have been underestimated. Vaccine-associated CD4 TCRs spanned the whole spike protein, with dominant responses in regions 160-218 and 743-854. Because no day 14 peak-response samples were available, repertoires were characterized only after the peak T cell response. Only five to seven AZD1222 recipients were SARS-CoV-2 seropositive at baseline, limiting conclusions about previously exposed vaccinees. In the small 56-69-year group, the increase in depth fell short of significance, most likely because of low power. Nearly half of unique spike-specific TCRs reportedly recognized epitopes outside regions mutated in the B.1.351 and B.1.1.7 variants.

Taken with the paper, the label for time point translates to: baseline before first vaccination. Samples from vaccinated people were obtained from the UK trials COV001 and COV002, which included a single-blind randomized controlled phase 2/3 trial of AZD1222 (ChAdOx1 nCoV-19) in healthy adults. For TCRbeta chain sequencing, PBMC samples from trial participants were taken at day 0 and at day 28 after the second dose. The CDR3 regions of human TCRbeta chains were analyzed by immunosequencing. Per the original workflow: TCRs in the repertoires were matched against a reference library of SARS-CoV-2-specific TCRs that had been generated with the MIRA antigen-specificity platform. Breadth was defined as the fraction of unique TCRs that were SARS-CoV-2-associated. Depth was defined as the fraction of total T cells that were SARS-CoV-2-associated. Each spike-specific TCR was assigned to its reactive spike region and to a CD4 or CD8 class using the MIRA data. Log10-transformed breadth and depth values were compared by one-way ANOVA with Sidak's multiple comparisons tests. Not all clones reach the TCRdb copy of this immuneACCESS table, which keeps in-frame sequences only. Checked studies attribute under half of the gap to unresolved V genes and leave the rest unexplained. V, J and clone size derive from that table, while D and trimming were established from the DNA sequence. For this sample there are 150,000 to 200,000 clones; about nine tenths appear just once. The top ten clonotypes cover more than 5.5% of the sample.

The sequencing used peripheral blood, collected on day 0 of AZD1222 vaccination. This TCR derives from an adult in good health. The chain joins TRBV6-5 to TRBJ2-5; TRBD1 fits 7 bases in the junction. In nucleotide form, the sequence is TGTGCCAGCAGCCGCGGACAGGCCCACCAAGAGACCCAGTACTTC. Its coded protein is CASSRGQAHQETQYF.